Each of the 18 T cell receptor beta chains below was sequenced from the same sample in a study of intratumoral heterogeneity in liver cancer. Sequencing was performed with immunoSEQ multiplex PCR; in TCRdb, only in-frame clones are kept and a portion is missing. The table has some 5,000 clones, 68% seen once; the top ten hold 20% to 25%. The source was tumor-adjacent normal tissue, collected before any cancer treatment. These TCRs come from a man aged 65 to 85 with hepatocellular carcinoma.

The CDR3 loop is CASSLWTSGGEYQETQYF. The CDR3 region has the DNA TGTGCCAGCAGTCTTTGGACTAGCGGGGGGGAGTACCAAGAGACCCAGTACTTC. This rearrangement joins TRBV6-6 to TRBJ2-5, with 15 bases aligning to TRBD2. This CDR3 comprises 18 residues. From germline, CDR1 is MNHNY and CDR2 SVGAGI (reference sequence). V shed 5 bases, J shed 0 bases, and the junction held 7 bases outside the gene matches.

This chain joins TRBV25-1 and TRBJ2-2; D unclear. The V end was cut by 2 bases, the J end by 3 bases, with 7 bases between. CDR1 is MGHDK and CDR2 is SYGVNS in the germline V gene. This CDR3 is built from 14 residues. CDR3 region: CASSETRYTGELFF. The CDR3 DNA follows: TGTGCCAGCAGTGAAACCAGGTACACCGGGGAGCTGTTTTTT.

This chain joins TRBV7-9 and TRBJ1-2; D call uncertain. V was shortened by 5 bases and J by 5 bases, with 18 bases between the two germline ends. The CDR3 is 15 amino acids. Germline V gives CDR1 SEHNR, CDR2 FQNEAQ (reference sequence). In nucleotides, the CDR3 is TGTGCCAGCAGCCCCCCAGGTGACAAGAAATATGGCTACACCTTC. It encodes CASSPPGDKKYGYTF.

The chain combines TRBV5-1 with TRBJ1-2; TRBD1 is a possible D gene (5 bases). Looked up from germline, CDR1 is SGHRS and CDR2 is YFSETQ. The length of the CDR3 is 15 residues. Trimming left V 3 bases short and J 8 bases short, with 20 bases between. Written as DNA, the CDR3 is TGCGCCAGCAGCTCGACCCTTAGGGGTATGCGGGGCTACACCTTC. This encodes CASSSTLRGMRGYTF.

The chain employs TRBV7-9 and TRBJ1-5; 9 bases are a match to TRBD1. The V and J ends lost 4 bases and 4 bases, in that order; junction bases with no gene match: 8. Germline loops: CDR1 SEHNR, CDR2 FQNEAQ (reference sequence). The CDR3 consists of 16 residues. The CDR3 loop is CASSSTTGGMNQPQHF. CDR3 in DNA: TGTGCCAGCAGCTCTACGACAGGGGGGATGAATCAGCCCCAGCATTTT. Supplemented by reference TRBV7-9 and TRBJ1-5, the full variable domain reads DTGVSQNPRHKITKRGQNVTFRCDPISEHNRLYWYRQTLGQGPEFLTYFQNEAQLEKSRLLSDRFSAERPKGSFSTLEIQRTEQGDSAMYLCASSSTTGGMNQPQHFGDGTRLSIL.

This clone has a handful of counts. The V and J genes are TRBV9 and TRBJ2-1; 15 positions agree with TRBD2. Germline V CDR1 and CDR2: SGDLS, YYNGEE. The CDR3 length is 16 residues. Losses at the gene ends were 3 bases for V and 8 bases for J; bases not matched to a gene: 6. The CDR3 DNA reads TGTGCCAGCAGCGAGCTAGGGACTAGCGGGGGGTATGAGCAGTTCTTC. Translation gives CASSELGTSGGYEQFF. The full variable domain, rest sourced from reference TRBV9 and TRBJ2-1, is DSGVTQTPKHLITATGQRVTLRCSPRSGDLSVYWYQQSLDQGLQFLIQYYNGEERAKGNILERFSAQQFPDLHSELNLSSLELGDSALYFCASSELGTSGGYEQFFGPGTRLTVL.

The chain links TRBV7-8 to TRBJ2-5; D is tentatively TRBD1 or TRBD2 (5 bases each). The length of the CDR3 is 15 residues. Germline CDR1 SGHVS, CDR2 FQNEAQ. Trimming cost V 4 bases and J 1 base, with 13 bases left between them. The CDR3 spells CASSSGPAIQETQYF. The DNA for the CDR3 is TGTGCCAGCAGCTCGGGACCGGCTATCCAAGAGACCCAGTACTTC.

The CDR3 sequence is CAISAAQGNTIYF. CDR3 DNA sequence: TGTGCCATCAGTGCCGCGCAGGGAAACACCATATATTTT. This chain joins TRBV10-3 and TRBJ1-3; D is undetermined. Per germline, CDR1 ENHRY and CDR2 SYGVKD. CDR3 size: 13 residues. V dropped 4 bases and J dropped 4 bases, with 8 bases sitting between them.

This clone has more than one count but fewer than ten. The V gene is TRBV6-2 or TRBV6-3, the J gene TRBJ1-5; 12 bases are shared with TRBD1. Looked up from germline, CDR1 is MNHEY and CDR2 is SVGEGT. Trimming took 2 bases from V and 4 from J; bases not matched to a gene: 6. The CDR3 extends over 17 amino acids. In DNA form, the CDR3 reads TGTGCCAGCAGTTACCCGGGGACAGGGGGCAGAAATCAGCCCCAGCATTTT. Protein sequence: CASSYPGTGGRNQPQHF.

This chain joins TRBV7-8 and TRBJ2-5, with 12 bases fitting TRBD2. The germline gives CDR1 SGHVS, CDR2 FQNEAQ. The CDR3 extends over 16 amino acids. Germline trimming cut 7 bases from V and 3 bases from J; bases unmatched to any gene: 9. This CDR3 reads CASTEGPSGGEETQYF. The CDR3 nucleotides are TGTGCCAGCACCGAAGGTCCTAGCGGGGGGGAAGAGACCCAGTACTTC.

V gene TRBV5-4 combines with J gene TRBJ2-1; 9 positions agree with TRBD2. The CDR3 runs to 16 residues. Germline V gene lookup returns CDR1 SGHNT and CDR2 YYREEE (reference sequence). J lost 2 bases, V lost 0 bases, and 3 bases had no gene match. CDR3: CASSLGSSGAYNEQFF. The DNA for the CDR3 is TGTGCCAGCAGCTTGGGCTCTAGCGGGGCCTACAATGAGCAGTTCTTC.

This clone appeared a single time. The V and J genes are TRBV5-1 and TRBJ1-2; 9 nucleotides agree with TRBD1. In germline, CDR1 is SGHRS, CDR2 YFSETQ. The CDR3 has 17 amino acids. Trimming removed 4 bases from V and 2 bases from J; junction bases left unmatched: 12. The CDR3 protein is CASSPRSTGGENYGYTF. The DNA of the CDR3 is TGCGCCAGCAGCCCTCGATCCACAGGGGGCGAGAACTATGGCTACACCTTC.

The chain couples TRBV5-1 to TRBJ1-6; no reliable D call. The ends were cut back, 0 bases at V and 5 bases at J, with 3 bases in the middle. This CDR3 has 13 residues. The germline CDR1 and CDR2 sequences are SGHRS and YFSETQ. In DNA, the CDR3 is TGCGCCAGCAGCTTGGGGGATAATTCACCCCTCCACTTT. It encodes CASSLGDNSPLHF.

The CDR3, as DNA: TGCGCCAGCAGCCCCGGGGGGACGGGGAACACTGAAGCTTTCTTT. Residues: CASSPGGTGNTEAFF. The chain recombines TRBV5-1 with TRBJ1-1; tentative D call: TRBD1 (5 bases). Trimming removed 4 bases from V and 1 base from J, with 14 bases in between. This CDR3 region has 15 residues. Germline V gene data show CDR1 as SGHRS and CDR2 as YFSETQ. Looking up the rest from reference TRBV5-1 and TRBJ1-1 gives the full variable domain: KAGVTQTPRYLIKTRGQQVTLSCSPISGHRSVSWYQQTPGQGLQFLFEYFSETQRNKGNFPGRFSGRQFSNSRSEMNVSTLELGDSALYLCASSPGGTGNTEAFFGQGTRLTVV.

V is TRBV27 and J is TRBJ2-3; 7 bases are shared with TRBD1. The CDR3 has 17 amino acids. Germline CDR1 reads MNHEY; CDR2 reads SMNVEV (reference sequence). The V gene end was trimmed by 5 bases and the J gene end by 4 bases; junction bases not matched to a gene: 15. DNA for the CDR3: TGTGCCAGCAGTGCCCGGACAGGAACCCCCCGCGCAGATACGCAGTATTTT. Translating gives CASSARTGTPRADTQYF.

The rearrangement joins TRBV3-1 (or the pseudogene TRBV3-2) to TRBJ2-1; 9 bases agree with TRBD2. V lost 4 bases and J lost 0; bases outside the gene matches: 4. The CDR3 runs to 16 residues. Germline-derived CDR1 and CDR2 are LGHDT and YNNKEL (reference sequence). Here the CDR3 reads CASSPRRGGSYNEQFF. CDR3 DNA sequence: TGTGCCAGCAGCCCCCGGCGGGGGGGCTCCTACAATGAGCAGTTCTTC.

Regarding this clone: Other nucleotide sequences in the sample specify the same CDR3. V is TRBV18 and J is TRBJ1-1, with D perhaps TRBD1 (5 bases). V lost 2 bases, J lost 6 bases, and 10 bases lay in between. CDR1 and CDR2 from the germline V gene are KGHSH and LQKENI. This CDR3 has 13 residues. DNA of the CDR3: TGTGCCAGCTCACCATTCAGGGAAGCTGAAGCTTTCTTT. Amino acids: CASSPFREAEAFF.

For the CDR3, the DNA is TGTGCCAGCATTTTCAACACTGAAGCTTTCTTT. The encoded protein is CASIFNTEAFF. The chain combines TRBV28 with TRBJ1-1; D gene uncertain. Germline V CDR1 and CDR2: MDHEN, SYDVKM. Trimming pared 7 bases from V and 2 bases from J, leaving 5 bases between. This CDR3 is 11 amino acids long.